One sample yielded the 12 T cell receptor beta chains listed below, sequenced in a study of T-cell memory formation after mild COVID-19. One entry per CDR3 protein, called by TCRdb with MiXCR from the 5' RACE reads. The sample lists about 400,000 distinct CDR3 sequences, about a sixth occurring once. The sequenced sample was PBMCs or a T cell subset sorted from them (not recorded which). The source of these receptors is a man between 18 and 35 years old who had mild COVID-19 (a few samples of this study predate the infection). Cell type and time point are not known.

This sequence joins TRBV3-1 and TRBJ1-2; 7 bases match TRBD1. Trimming removed 4 bases from V and 14 bases from J; junction bases left unmatched: 10. CDR1 is LGHDT and CDR2 is YNNKEL in the germline V gene (reference sequence). This CDR3 is 12 amino acids long. CDR3 sequence (DNA): TGTGCCAGCAGCCTACTAGGGACAGCAAAAACCTTC. The encoded protein is CASSLLGTAKTF. The entire variable domain, with the rest obtained from reference TRBV3-1 and TRBJ1-2, is as follows: DTAVSQTPKYLVTQMGNDKSIKCEQNLGHDTMYWYKQDSKKFLKIMFSYNNKELIINETVPNRFSPKSPDKAHLNLHINSLELGDSAVYFCASSLLGTAKTFGSGTRLTVV.

This clonotype has just a few counts. The chain joins TRBV7-9 to TRBJ2-1; TRBD1 matches at 8 bases. The CDR3 is 14 amino acids. Germline loops: CDR1 SEHNR, CDR2 FQNEAQ (reference sequence). V trimming: 2 bases; J trimming: 9 bases; junction bases outside the gene matches: 6. The CDR3 spells CASSLLGQGGEQFF. The CDR3 DNA follows: TGTGCCAGCAGCTTACTTGGACAGGGCGGTGAGCAGTTCTTC.

In this sample, this clonotype turned up many times. J is TRBJ2-1 and V is TRBV7-2; 9 nucleotides match TRBD2. With V trimmed by 6 bases and J by 5 bases, 5 bases remained unmatched. CDR3 length equals 14 residues. Germline CDR1 and CDR2: SGHTA and FQGNSA. The DNA for the CDR3 is TGTGCCAGCAGAAGCGGGGGGTTGAACAATGAGCAGTTCTTC. This translates into CASRSGGLNNEQFF.

This clonotype was seen more than once but under ten times. This chain joins TRBV23-1 and TRBJ2-7, with TRBD1 identical over 7 bases. TRBV23-1 has ORF status, its function being uncertain. The J segment lost 1 base and the V segment lost 4 bases, leaving 16 bases of the junction unmatched. The CDR3 sequence is 18 residues long. The CDR3 protein is CASSLPPRQGRISYEQYV. DNA of the CDR3: TGCGCCAGCAGTCTCCCGCCCCGACAGGGACGAATATCCTACGAGCAGTACGTC.

This clonotype appeared a few times. The chain employs TRBV7-9 and TRBJ2-5, with TRBD2 matching 10 bases. The CDR3 contains 14 residues. V shed 5 bases, J shed 3 bases, and the junction held 3 bases outside the gene matches. Germline V gene data show CDR1 as SEHNR and CDR2 as FQNEAQ (reference sequence). The CDR3 region has the DNA TGTGCCAGCAGCCTCCTAGCGGGGGAAGAGACCCAGTACTTC. Amino acids: CASSLLAGEETQYF.

This clonotype was counted only a few times. The chain combines TRBV6-5 with TRBJ2-5; weak D call: TRBD1 (5 bases). This CDR3 is 13 amino acids long. Trimming shortened V by 2 bases and J by 6 bases, and 10 bases separated the two germline ends. The germline V gene has CDR1 MNHEY and CDR2 SVGAGI. The CDR3 spells CASSYQQEKTQYF. In DNA, the CDR3 is TGTGCCAGCAGTTACCAACAGGAGAAGACCCAGTACTTC.

This clonotype occurred a few times. The CDR3 region is CASRPSGGANGELFF. For the CDR3, the DNA is TGTGCCAGCAGACCTAGCGGGGGGGCAAACGGGGAGCTGTTTTTT. This chain links TRBV7-2 with TRBJ2-2, with TRBD2 matching over 12 bases. Looked up from germline, CDR1 is SGHTA and CDR2 is FQGNSA. The CDR3 is 15 amino acids. The trim removed 6 bases at V and 7 bases at J, leaving 6 bases unmatched.

This clonotype has just a few counts. The chain employs TRBV25-1 and TRBJ2-7; 9 nucleotides align to TRBD1. The CDR3 loop spans 15 amino acids. Germline lookup yields CDR1 MGHDK and CDR2 SYGVNS. Trimming cost V 1 base and J 2 bases; bases outside gene matches: 3. The chain's CDR3 is CASSESGTGTYEQYF. Written as DNA, the CDR3 is TGTGCCAGCAGTGAATCAGGGACAGGGACCTACGAGCAGTACTTC.

This clonotype was seen a handful of times. This chain connects TRBV12-3 or TRBV12-4 to TRBJ2-7; 12 nucleotides match TRBD2. Trimming cost V 5 bases and J 7 bases; bases outside gene matches: 6. There are 14 residues in the CDR3. CDR3 DNA: TGTGCCAGCAGTAGTCTAGCGGGGGGGCGGGAGCAGTACTTC. This encodes CASSSLAGGREQYF.

The chain joins TRBV20-1 to TRBJ2-3; D could derive from TRBD1 or TRBD2 (5 bases each). The V and J ends lost 0 bases and 7 bases respectively, with 20 bases between them. The germline CDR1 and CDR2 sequences are DFQATT and SNEGSKA (reference sequence). The length of the CDR3 is 16 residues. CDR3: CSARDLGRPWGNTQYF. CDR3 coding DNA: TGCAGTGCTAGAGATCTAGGTAGACCATGGGGGAATACGCAGTATTTT.

The V and J genes are TRBV4-3 and TRBJ2-3; 9 positions match TRBD1. This CDR3 has 16 amino acids. Germline CDR1 and CDR2: LGHNA and YSLEER. The V gene end was trimmed by 4 bases and the J gene end by 3 bases; junction bases not matched to a gene: 8. The DNA of the CDR3 is TGCGCCAGCAGCCTAGACCGGGACAGGGAAACAGATACGCAGTATTTT. Its protein product is CASSLDRDRETDTQYF.

This clonotype was counted only a few times. The chain has TRBV4-3 and TRBJ1-2; D call uncertain. Germline V lookup: CDR1 LGHNA, CDR2 YSLEER. This CDR3 is 14 amino acids long. V was cut by 1 base and J by 8 bases, with 14 bases left in between. The CDR3 bases are TGCGCCAGCAGCCAAGTTAAGGAGGGATGGGGCTACACCTTC. Protein product: CASSQVKEGWGYTF.